Included here is one T cell receptor beta chain sequence, with context. This CDR3 is built from 17 residues. The V gene lost 3 bases and the J gene lost 1 base, with 17 bases spanning the gap. Germline V gene data show CDR1 as ENHRY and CDR2 as SYGVKD. Seattle-derived patients entered the study during active infection and were followed longitudinally. Under the authors' procedure: Amplification with reference gene primers provided the estimates of nucleated cell counts. Some clones are missing from TCRdb's copy, which holds only in-frame ones; the method was immunoSEQ multiplex PCR. V and J calls and clone size are given by that table; D and trimming were obtained from the DNA. The sample records about 300,000 clones, under 90% being singletons. This entry is derived from a study of blood T cell repertoires in COVID-19.

The clonotype was recovered from a woman in her 30s with COVID-19, enrolled during active disease. The sequenced sample was peripheral blood. The V gene is TRBV10-3, the J gene TRBJ2-3; possible D gene TRBD2, 7 bases. The CDR3 here is CAISDVGGLAGTDTQYF. The CDR3 DNA sequence: TGTGCCATCAGTGACGTAGGGGGGCTAGCGGGCACAGATACGCAGTATTTT.